The source of this T cell receptor (beta chain) is a study of OX40 agonist ivuxolimab in advanced cancers. Study information: Clinicians treated patients with ivuxolimab, an agonistic anti-OX40 (CD134) antibody. A diagnosis of hepatocellular carcinoma, melanoma, renal cell or head and neck cancer was present in dose-escalation patients. Allowance was made for prior anti-PD-1, anti-PD-L1 or anti-CTLA-4 therapy, and roughly 40% had some. Study results and limitations: Averaging showed that CD8+ T cells had more expanded clones than CD4+ did.

Clones were sequenced by immunoSEQ multiplex PCR, and TCRdb holds only the in-frame ones, with some missing. The top ten clones hold 15% of a sample with approximately 27,000 clones, 70% to 80% of them seen once. In the case of this clone: Its cognate antigen is unknown.

Germline V gene lookup returns CDR1 MNHNS and CDR2 SASEGT. The CDR3 is 15 residues long. V lost 6 bases, J lost 1 base, and 15 bases lay in between. The specimen comprised CD4+ or CD8+ T cells sorted from blood, sampled in a trial of the OX40 agonist ivuxolimab. This clonotype was sampled from an adult with an advanced solid tumor such as melanoma, head and neck, liver or kidney cancer. The chain employs TRBV6-1 and TRBJ1-2; tentative D call: TRBD1 (6 bases). CDR3 loop: CASSFDRTLNYGYTF. CDR3 sequence (DNA): TGTGCCAGCAGCTTCGACAGGACCCTTAACTATGGCTACACCTTC.